Listed below are T cell receptor beta chains from one sample, sequenced in a study of control samples from healthy donors and cancer patients. Libraries were prepared by immunoSEQ multiplex PCR; TCRdb keeps only in-frame clonotypes and omits some of them. The data contain 90,000 to 100,000 clones, 70% to 80% of them singletons. The sample was blood. These receptor sequences come from a woman aged 25 to 39 in good health. Each CDR3 is given with its conserved first and last residue. The D gene is left open where the match is weak. Rows may omit the clone size; those that give it use once, few, many or a size class.

D gene: -
J gene: TRBJ2-3
clone size: -
V gene: TRBV30
CDR3 length: 14
CDR3 protein: CAWSGTLGTDTQYF
CDR3 DNA: TGTGCCTGGTCCGGGACACTGGGCACAGATACGCAGTATTTT

D gene: -
J gene: TRBJ2-2
clone size: once
V gene: TRBV11-3
CDR3 length: 16
CDR3 protein: CASSLRGFMGTGELFF
CDR3 DNA: TGTGCCAGCAGCTTAAGAGGATTTATGGGCACCGGGGAGCTGTTTTTT

D gene: -
J gene: TRBJ2-7
clone size: -
V gene: TRBV5-1
CDR3 length: 15
CDR3 protein: CASSLGDFKAEQLYF
CDR3 DNA: TGCGCCAGCAGCTTGGGTGATTTTAAGGCCGAGCAGTTGTACTTC

D gene: -
J gene: TRBJ1-4
clone size: -
V gene: TRBV3-1/TRBV3-2
CDR3 length: 14
CDR3 protein: CASSQRGNAEKLFF
CDR3 DNA: TGTGCCAGCAGCCAACGGGGGAATGCGGAAAAACTGTTTTTT

D gene: TRBD2
J gene: TRBJ2-3
clone size: few
V gene: TRBV6-6
CDR3 length: 15
CDR3 protein: CASSYSIGGADTQYF
CDR3 DNA: TGTGCCAGCAGTTACTCGATCGGGGGGGCAGATACGCAGTATTTT

D gene: -
J gene: TRBJ1-2
clone size: few
V gene: TRBV6-2/TRBV6-3
CDR3 length: 13
CDR3 protein: CASSLKGMNGYTF
CDR3 DNA: TGTGCCAGCAGTTTAAAAGGGATGAATGGCTACACCTTC

D gene: -
J gene: TRBJ1-2
clone size: -
V gene: TRBV5-6
CDR3 length: 13
CDR3 protein: CASSKIQGYGYTF
CDR3 DNA: TGTGCCAGCAGCAAGATACAGGGTTATGGCTACACCTTC

D gene: -
J gene: TRBJ1-1
clone size: -
V gene: TRBV6-5
CDR3 length: 14
CDR3 protein: CASTPSAGVTEAFF
CDR3 DNA: TGTGCCAGCACCCCCTCGGCAGGGGTCACTGAAGCTTTCTTT

D gene: TRBD1
J gene: TRBJ1-1
clone size: few
V gene: TRBV6-6
CDR3 length: 13
CDR3 protein: CASNTQGASSAFF
CDR3 DNA: TGTGCCAGCAATACACAGGGGGCCTCGTCAGCTTTCTTT

D gene: TRBD2
J gene: TRBJ2-3
clone size: -
V gene: TRBV5-1
CDR3 length: 17
CDR3 protein: CASSLPGAGGTTDTQYF
CDR3 DNA: TGCGCCAGCAGCCTCCCGGGGGCGGGGGGGACCACAGATACGCAGTATTTT

D gene: -
J gene: TRBJ2-2
clone size: -
V gene: TRBV11-3
CDR3 length: 17
CDR3 protein: CASSPRGGTANTGELFF
CDR3 DNA: TGTGCCAGCAGCCCAAGGGGGGGGACAGCGAACACCGGGGAGCTGTTTTTT

D gene: TRBD1
J gene: TRBJ2-1
clone size: few
V gene: TRBV10-1
CDR3 length: 15
CDR3 protein: CASSDPGTGQDEQFF
CDR3 DNA: TGCGCCAGCAGCGATCCCGGGACAGGGCAGGATGAGCAGTTCTTC

D gene: -
J gene: TRBJ1-3
clone size: -
V gene: TRBV20-1
CDR3 length: 13
CDR3 protein: CSASEGPGNTIYF
CDR3 DNA: TGCAGTGCTAGTGAGGGTCCTGGAAACACCATATATTTT

D gene: TRBD1
J gene: TRBJ1-1
clone size: -
V gene: TRBV19
CDR3 length: 15
CDR3 protein: CASSKGQGKNTEAFF
CDR3 DNA: TGTGCCAGTAGTAAAGGACAGGGCAAGAACACTGAAGCTTTCTTT

D gene: -
J gene: TRBJ1-2
clone size: once
V gene: TRBV6-5
CDR3 length: 16
CDR3 protein: CASSYSVAGTNYGYTF
CDR3 DNA: TGTGCCAGCAGTTACTCCGTGGCGGGGACTAACTATGGCTACACCTTC

D gene: -
J gene: TRBJ2-2
clone size: -
V gene: TRBV4-3
CDR3 length: 17
CDR3 protein: CASSPGQRTLNTGELFF
CDR3 DNA: TGCGCCAGCAGCCCAGGGCAGAGGACCTTGAACACCGGGGAGCTGTTTTTT

D gene: TRBD2
J gene: TRBJ2-7
clone size: few
V gene: TRBV6-6
CDR3 length: 18
CDR3 protein: CASSPGLAGPASSYEQYF
CDR3 DNA: TGTGCCAGCAGTCCCGGACTAGCGGGGCCCGCTAGCTCCTACGAGCAGTACTTC

D gene: -
J gene: TRBJ1-1
clone size: -
V gene: TRBV29-1
CDR3 length: 10
CDR3 protein: CSGDGHEAFF
CDR3 DNA: TGCAGCGGGGACGGTCATGAAGCTTTCTTT

D gene: TRBD2
J gene: TRBJ2-1
clone size: -
V gene: TRBV28
CDR3 length: 17
CDR3 protein: CASSLVGGGRSYNEQFF
CDR3 DNA: TGTGCCAGCAGTTTAGTCGGCGGGGGGCGCTCCTACAATGAGCAGTTCTTC

D gene: -
J gene: TRBJ2-7
clone size: -
V gene: TRBV25-1
CDR3 length: 15
CDR3 protein: CASSEYALRANEQYF
CDR3 DNA: TGTGCCAGCAGTGAATATGCACTCAGGGCGAACGAGCAGTACTTC

D gene: TRBD1
J gene: TRBJ1-3
clone size: -
V gene: TRBV5-8
CDR3 length: 13
CDR3 protein: CASRGTGLNTIYF
CDR3 DNA: TGTGCCAGCAGAGGGACAGGGTTAAACACCATATATTTT

D gene: -
J gene: TRBJ1-4
clone size: -
V gene: TRBV30
CDR3 length: 13
CDR3 protein: CAWSGRLGEKLFF
CDR3 DNA: TGTGCCTGGAGTGGACGCCTGGGGGAAAAACTGTTTTTT

D gene: TRBD1
J gene: TRBJ1-6
clone size: few
V gene: TRBV2
CDR3 length: 14
CDR3 protein: CASSQGARDSPLHF
CDR3 DNA: TGTGCCAGCAGTCAGGGGGCGCGGGATTCACCCCTCCACTTT

D gene: -
J gene: TRBJ1-5
clone size: few
V gene: TRBV6-6
CDR3 length: 13
CDR3 protein: CASSLSRNQPQHF
CDR3 DNA: TGTGCCAGCAGCCTTAGCAGAAATCAGCCCCAGCATTTT

D gene: TRBD1
J gene: TRBJ1-1
clone size: -
V gene: TRBV7-7
CDR3 length: 15
CDR3 protein: CASSLRRTGVTEAFF
CDR3 DNA: TGTGCCAGCAGCCTAAGAAGGACAGGGGTCACTGAAGCTTTCTTT

D gene: -
J gene: TRBJ2-3
clone size: -
V gene: TRBV9
CDR3 length: 16
CDR3 protein: CASSVGGRVSTDTQYF
CDR3 DNA: TGTGCCAGCAGCGTAGGGGGGAGAGTGAGCACAGATACGCAGTATTTT

D gene: -
J gene: TRBJ1-5
clone size: -
V gene: TRBV6-1
CDR3 length: 16
CDR3 protein: CASSEEGRGSNQPQHF
CDR3 DNA: TGTGCCAGCAGTGAAGAAGGTAGGGGATCCAATCAGCCCCAGCATTTT

D gene: -
J gene: TRBJ1-1
clone size: -
V gene: TRBV12-3/TRBV12-4
CDR3 length: 12
CDR3 protein: CASTKVGTEAFF
CDR3 DNA: TGTGCCAGCACCAAGGTAGGCACTGAAGCTTTCTTT

D gene: -
J gene: TRBJ1-6
clone size: once
V gene: TRBV12-3/TRBV12-4
CDR3 length: 12
CDR3 protein: CASRLRDSPLHF
CDR3 DNA: TGTGCCAGCAGACTCAGGGATTCACCCCTCCACTTT

D gene: TRBD1
J gene: TRBJ2-7
clone size: -
V gene: TRBV4-2
CDR3 length: 17
CDR3 protein: CASSETGTGNLYYEQYF
CDR3 DNA: TGTGCCAGCAGCGAGACCGGGACAGGGAACCTCTACTACGAGCAGTACTTC

D gene: -
J gene: TRBJ1-2
clone size: -
V gene: TRBV7-2
CDR3 length: 12
CDR3 protein: CASSFPLGGYTF
CDR3 DNA: TGTGCCAGCAGCTTCCCTCTGGGGGGCTACACCTTC

D gene: -
J gene: TRBJ2-6
clone size: -
V gene: TRBV19
CDR3 length: 12
CDR3 protein: CATSTGANVLTF
CDR3 DNA: TGTGCCACGAGTACTGGGGCCAACGTCCTGACTTTC

D gene: -
J gene: TRBJ2-5
clone size: -
V gene: TRBV5-4
CDR3 length: 15
CDR3 protein: CASSLGGLGGETQYF
CDR3 DNA: TGTGCCAGCAGCTTGGGAGGGCTAGGTGGAGAGACCCAGTACTTC

D gene: -
J gene: TRBJ2-3
clone size: -
V gene: TRBV15
CDR3 length: 17
CDR3 protein: CATSRGARDTYTDTQYF
CDR3 DNA: TGTGCCACCAGCAGAGGGGCTAGGGACACTTACACAGATACGCAGTATTTT